What follows are 29 T cell receptor beta chains derived from one specimen sequenced in a study of T-cell reconstitution after alpha-beta-depleted transplantation in children. Unique molecular identifiers were incorporated when the TCRbeta library was constructed. TCRdb used MiXCR to reprocess the PCR reads, holding one entry per CDR3 protein. The top ten clones hold around 2.5% of a sample with 330,000 or so distinct CDR3 sequences, approximately 10% of them seen once. The source material was PBMCs from the stem cell graft donor, sampled from the stem cell graft. These receptors originate from a human donor who donated a stem cell graft to a child with acute lymphoblastic leukemia.

This clonotype was seen at least ten times. The genes are TRBV2 and TRBJ2-1; 9 bases line up with TRBD2. Trimming took 6 bases from V and 0 from J; bases not matched to a gene: 3. Germline loops: CDR1 SNHLY, CDR2 FYNNEI. There are 15 residues in the CDR3. CDR3 sequence reads: CASRMTSGSYNEQFF. The CDR3 DNA follows: TGTGCCAGCAGGATGACTAGCGGCTCCTACAATGAGCAGTTCTTC.

This clonotype was observed a handful of times. The chain carries TRBV18 and TRBJ1-1, with 8 bases fitting TRBD1. The CDR3 extends over 15 amino acids. Looked up from germline, CDR1 is KGHSH and CDR2 is LQKENI. With 0 bases clipped from V and 5 bases from J, the junction kept 5 bases outside the gene matches. As DNA, the CDR3 is TGTGCCAGCTCACCACCGAACAGGGGGGATACTGAAGCTTTCTTT. Translation gives CASSPPNRGDTEAFF.

This rearrangement joins TRBV4-1 to TRBJ2-7, with 8 bases that match TRBD2. V was pared by 3 bases and J by 2 bases, with 9 bases of the junction left unmatched. Germline assignment: CDR1 MGHRA and CDR2 YSYEKL. The CDR3 length is 16 residues. The CDR3 region has the DNA TGCGCCAGCAGCCAGACAACTAGCGGAAGTCCCTACGAGCAGTACTTC. It encodes CASSQTTSGSPYEQYF.

This chain joins TRBV10-3 and TRBJ1-5, with a weak D call TRBD1 (5 bases). The CDR3 sequence is 12 residues long. V lost 11 bases and J lost 7, with 15 bases in between. The germline V gene encodes CDR1 ENHRY and CDR2 SYGVKD. The CDR3 region has the DNA TGTGCCGCCAGCCAGGGAGGGCAGCCCCAGCATTTT. It specifies CAASQGGQPQHF.

In its sample, this clonotype was seen a few times. The chain couples TRBV20-1 to TRBJ2-1; 9 bases are shared with TRBD2. CDR1 is DFQATT, CDR2 SNEGSKA, per germline (reference sequence). The CDR3 runs 15 residues. J was trimmed by 3 bases and V by 6 bases; bases with no gene match: 9. The CDR3 spells CSAAMRLAVYNEQFF. Here the CDR3 DNA reads TGCAGTGCCGCGATGAGACTAGCGGTCTACAATGAGCAGTTCTTC.

A single count supports this clonotype. The chain uses TRBV7-9 and TRBJ2-7; D is unclear. V dropped 5 bases and J dropped 3 bases, with 11 bases sitting between them. The CDR3 totals 13 residues. Germline CDR1 and CDR2: SEHNR and FQNEAQ (reference sequence). The CDR3 is CASSPSVFYEQYF. The CDR3 bases are TGTGCCAGCAGCCCTTCGGTCTTCTACGAGCAGTACTTC.

This clonotype has a count of ten or more. This chain uses TRBV20-1 with TRBJ2-2; D not resolved. The germline CDR1 and CDR2 sequences are DFQATT and SNEGSKA (reference sequence). CDR3 length equals 12 residues. Trimming shortened V by 3 bases and J by 6 bases, and 8 bases separated the two germline ends. CDR3 sequence (DNA): TGCAGTGCTAGGTTGGGTCCCGGGGAGCTGTTTTTT. Translation: CSARLGPGELFF.

This clonotype has more than one count but fewer than ten. This rearrangement joins TRBV16 to TRBJ2-2, with D perhaps TRBD2 (6 bases). Per the germline V gene, CDR1 is KGHSY and CDR2 is FQNENV. CDR3 length: 18 amino acids. V lost 4 bases and J lost 8, with 26 bases in between. For the CDR3, the DNA is TGTGCCAGCAGCCGAACGGGACTTTCCTCAGCAAGGGCGGGGGAGCTGTTTTTT. It is translated as CASSRTGLSSARAGELFF. Full variable domain (rest looked up from reference TRBV16 and TRBJ2-2): GEEVAQTPKHLVRGEGQKAKLYCAPIKGHSYVFWYQQVLKNEFKFLISFQNENVFDETGMPKERFSAKCLPNSPCSLEIQATKLEDSAVYFCASSRTGLSSARAGELFFGEGSRLTVL.

This clonotype was observed at least ten times. The chain carries TRBV5-1 and TRBJ2-7, with a weak D call TRBD1 (5 bases). Germline V gives CDR1 SGHRS, CDR2 YFSETQ. V gave up 0 bases and J gave up 5 bases, with 12 bases separating them. This CDR3 spans 14 amino acids. DNA of the CDR3: TGCGCCAGCAGCTTGGCCGTAGGGGCGGACGAGCAGTACTTC. Translated, it gives CASSLAVGADEQYF.

This chain joins TRBV29-1 and TRBJ2-5; no clear D gene. CDR1 is SQVTM and CDR2 is ANQGSEA in the germline V gene. The CDR3 is 13 residues long. Trimming took 4 bases from V and 0 from J, leaving 9 bases between them. The chain's CDR3 is CSVGGQYQETQYF. CDR3 nucleotide sequence: TGCAGCGTTGGTGGGCAGTACCAAGAGACCCAGTACTTC.

On this clonotype: A much larger clone differs from this one at a single base, so this may be a read error. The chain carries TRBV20-1 and TRBJ2-7; 11 bases fit TRBD2. The CDR3 extends over 15 amino acids. CDR1 is DFQATT, CDR2 SNEGSKA, per germline (reference sequence). For the CDR3, the DNA is TGCTGTGCTAGAGAGCTAGCGGGAGGTACTTACGAGCAGTACTTC. Its translation is CCARELAGGTYEQYF.

V is TRBV6-2 or TRBV6-3 and J is TRBJ2-7; the D gene is possibly TRBD2 (6 bases). The CDR3 length is 15 residues. The V gene lost 2 bases and the J gene lost 2 bases, with 13 bases spanning the gap. The germline CDR1 and CDR2 sequences are MNHEY and SVGEGT. The CDR3 DNA is TGTGCCAGCAGTTACGAGGGCAGCGGGCCCTACGAGCAGTACTTC. Encoded protein: CASSYEGSGPYEQYF.

This clonotype was found a few times. This rearrangement joins TRBV20-1 to TRBJ2-7; TRBD1 agrees at 7 bases. The length of the CDR3 is 14 residues. In germline, CDR1 is DFQATT, CDR2 SNEGSKA (reference sequence). The V and J ends lost 5 bases and 6 bases, in that order; junction bases with no gene match: 13. The CDR3 spells CSALRQGPLSEQYF. Written as DNA, the CDR3 is TGCAGTGCTCTTAGACAGGGTCCCCTATCCGAGCAGTACTTC.

V usage is TRBV12-3 or TRBV12-4 and J usage is TRBJ1-1; D is possibly TRBD1 (5 bases). With 3 bases removed from V and 5 bases from J, the gap between germline ends came to 13 bases. The CDR3 is made up of 14 amino acids. The CDR3 DNA reads TGTGCCAGCAGTTTCCCGGGACGAAAGACTGAAGCTTTCTTT. This gives the protein CASSFPGRKTEAFF.

The rearrangement links TRBV9 to TRBJ2-2; the D gene is possibly TRBD1 (6 bases). Deletions cut 4 bases from V and 7 bases from J, with 14 bases between. CDR1 is SGDLS and CDR2 is YYNGEE in the germline V gene. This CDR3 has 14 amino acids. The CDR3 nucleotides are TGTGCCAGCAGCTATATGGGGGCGGGCGGGGAGCTGTTTTTT. Protein product: CASSYMGAGGELFF.

This clonotype was seen a few times. The chain has TRBV28 and TRBJ2-7, with D possibly being TRBD2 (7 bases). The length of the CDR3 is 14 residues. Trimming removed 6 bases from V and 4 bases from J, with 16 bases in between. CDR1 is MDHEN and CDR2 is SYDVKM in the germline V gene. The CDR3 DNA follows: TGTGCCAGCAGCCGTCCGGGGGGCTGGTACGAGCAGTACTTC. Its translation: CASSRPGGWYEQYF.

This clonotype has just a few counts. It may be a read error: a sequence one base away is much more abundant. The chain combines TRBV4-3 with TRBJ2-6; weak D call: TRBD1 (5 bases). Germline V gene sequence: CDR1 LGHNA, CDR2 YSLEER. The length of the CDR3 is 14 residues. CDR3 nucleotides: TGCGCCAGCACCTCCGCATTTGGGGCCAACGGCCTGACTTTC. This translates into CASTSAFGANGLTF.

This chain connects TRBV20-1 to TRBJ1-5, with D perhaps matching TRBD1 (5 bases). V was clipped by 0 bases and J by 6 bases, with 12 bases between them. The CDR3 has 14 residues. Per germline, CDR1 DFQATT and CDR2 SNEGSKA (reference sequence). The DNA of the CDR3 is TGCAGTGCTAGAGATTCGAGGGGCGTTCAGCCCCAGCATTTT. Translated: CSARDSRGVQPQHF.

The rearrangement joins TRBV27 to TRBJ1-2; unclear D gene. This CDR3 is built from 14 residues. V was cut by 8 bases and J by 2 bases, with 15 bases left in between. Germline CDR1 and CDR2: MNHEY and SMNVEV (reference sequence). This CDR3 reads CASSPAGQNYGYTF. The CDR3 nucleotides read TGTGCCAGCTCCCCGGCCGGGCAGAACTATGGCTACACCTTC.

The V gene is TRBV4-2, the J gene TRBJ2-3; TRBD2 aligns across 8 bases. The germline gives CDR1 LGHNA, CDR2 YNFKEQ. The CDR3 contains 16 residues. V lost 1 base to trimming and J lost 3 bases; unmatched junction nucleotides: 6. The CDR3 DNA reads TGTGCCAGCAGCCAAGTCAGCGGGAGTAGAACAGATACGCAGTATTTT. Translation gives CASSQVSGSRTDTQYF.

There are a few counts of this clonotype. CDR3 residues: CSARDGGLSNQPQHF. In nucleotides, the CDR3 is TGCAGTGCTAGAGATGGGGGTCTTAGCAATCAGCCCCAGCATTTT. This rearrangement joins TRBV20-1 to TRBJ1-5, with D perhaps TRBD1 (5 bases). Germline assignment: CDR1 DFQATT and CDR2 SNEGSKA (reference sequence). The V gene lost 0 bases and the J gene lost 0 bases, with 9 bases spanning the gap. The length of the CDR3 is 15 residues.

The chain links TRBV4-2 to TRBJ2-3, with TRBD2 matching over 8 bases. This CDR3 has 15 amino acids. V gave up 1 base and J gave up 3 bases; unmatched junction bases: 3. Germline V lookup: CDR1 LGHNA, CDR2 YNFKEQ. CDR3 sequence: CASSQGASGTDTQYF. The DNA for the CDR3 is TGTGCCAGCAGCCAAGGGGCTAGCGGGACAGATACGCAGTATTTT.

This clonotype has just a few counts. The V and J genes are TRBV5-1 and TRBJ1-1; D gene unclear. The CDR3 is made up of 15 amino acids. Germline CDR1 reads SGHRS; CDR2 reads YFSETQ. Trimming pared 0 bases from V and 8 bases from J, leaving 17 bases between. CDR3 bases: TGCGCCAGCAGCTTGGAGAGCTCACATGCGTACGAAGCTTTCTTT. This gives the protein CASSLESSHAYEAFF.

The table lists this clonotype with many counts. The genes are TRBV20-1 and TRBJ2-2; possible D gene TRBD1, 6 bases. CDR1 and CDR2 (germline): DFQATT, SNEGSKA (reference sequence). The CDR3 spans 13 residues. The V end lost 4 bases, the J end lost 4 bases, and 10 bases lay between the germline ends. This CDR3 is CSATRQVTGELFF. The CDR3 region has the DNA TGCAGTGCTACAAGACAGGTCACCGGGGAGCTGTTTTTT.

The sample holds a few counts of this clonotype. The V gene is TRBV5-1, the J gene TRBJ2-2, with D unclear. The germline V gene encodes CDR1 SGHRS and CDR2 YFSETQ. The CDR3 length is 13 residues. Trimming cost V 3 bases and J 2 bases, with 5 bases left between them. The CDR3 nucleotides are TGCGCCAGCAGCTCAGACAACACCGGGGAGCTGTTTTTT. This gives the protein CASSSDNTGELFF.

This chain links TRBV20-1 with TRBJ1-1, with TRBD1 matching 12 bases. After removal of 6 bases from V and 6 bases from J, the junction contained 5 bases not matched to a gene. This CDR3 comprises 13 residues. Germline assignment: CDR1 DFQATT and CDR2 SNEGSKA (reference sequence). The DNA for the CDR3 is TGCAGTGCAGGGGGACAGGGGGCGGCTGAAGCTTTCTTT. Its protein is CSAGGQGAAEAFF.

This chain connects TRBV7-6 to TRBJ1-1, with 9 bases fitting TRBD1. The ends lost 1 base at V and 3 bases at J; junction bases unmatched: 6. CDR3 length: 16 residues. Per the germline V gene, CDR1 is SGHVS and CDR2 is FNYEAQ. The CDR3 loop is CASSLDRGRGDTEAFF. CDR3 DNA: TGTGCCAGCAGCTTAGACAGGGGGCGCGGGGACACTGAAGCTTTCTTT. Full variable domain (remainder filled in from reference TRBV7-6 and TRBJ1-1): GAGVSQSPRYKVTKRGQDVALRCDPISGHVSLYWYRQALGQGPEFLTYFNYEAQQDKSGLPNDRFSAERPEGSISTLTIQRTEQRDSAMYRCASSLDRGRGDTEAFFGQGTRLTVV.

The table lists this clonotype with many counts. The chain carries TRBV5-6 and TRBJ2-5; tentative D call: TRBD1 (7 bases). V gave up 4 bases and J gave up 3 bases, with 22 bases separating them. CDR1 and CDR2 (germline): SGHDT, YYEEEE. The CDR3 covers 17 residues. DNA of the CDR3: TGTGCCAGCAGCCACAATACTAGACAGGGAGGCGAAGAGACCCAGTACTTC. This translates into CASSHNTRQGGEETQYF.

This clonotype came up a few times. The chain joins TRBV5-1 to TRBJ1-6; no reliable D call. The CDR3 is made up of 13 amino acids. Trimming took off 3 bases at V and 9 bases at J, with 10 bases between the two ends. The germline V gene encodes CDR1 SGHRS and CDR2 YFSETQ. The CDR3 sequence: CASSWETGSPLHF. The DNA of the CDR3 is TGCGCCAGCAGCTGGGAAACGGGTTCACCCCTCCACTTT.